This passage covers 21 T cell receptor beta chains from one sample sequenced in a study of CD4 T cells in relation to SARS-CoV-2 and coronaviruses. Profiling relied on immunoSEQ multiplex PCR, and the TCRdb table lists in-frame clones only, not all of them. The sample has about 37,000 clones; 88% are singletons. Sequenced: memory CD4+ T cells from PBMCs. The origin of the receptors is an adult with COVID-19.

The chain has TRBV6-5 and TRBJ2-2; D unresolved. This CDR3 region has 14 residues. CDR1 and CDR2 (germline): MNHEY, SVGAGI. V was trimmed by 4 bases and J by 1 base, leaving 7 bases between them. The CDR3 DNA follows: TGTGCCAGCAGTTTGGCTAGGAACACCGGGGAGCTGTTTTTT. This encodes CASSLARNTGELFF.

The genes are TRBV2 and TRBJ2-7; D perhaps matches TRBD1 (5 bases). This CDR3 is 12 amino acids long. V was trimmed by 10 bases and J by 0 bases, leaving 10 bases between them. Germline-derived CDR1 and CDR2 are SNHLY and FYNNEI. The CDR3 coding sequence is TGTGCCACGTCACAGGCCTCCTACGAGCAGTACTTC. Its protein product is CATSQASYEQYF.

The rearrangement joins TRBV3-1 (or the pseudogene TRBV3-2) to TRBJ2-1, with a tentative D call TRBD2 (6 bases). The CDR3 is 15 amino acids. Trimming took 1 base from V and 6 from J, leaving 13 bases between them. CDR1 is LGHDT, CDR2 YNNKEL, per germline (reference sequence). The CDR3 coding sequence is TGTGCCAGCAGCCAAGGAGCGGGTCCCTCCAATGAGCAGTTCTTC. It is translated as CASSQGAGPSNEQFF.

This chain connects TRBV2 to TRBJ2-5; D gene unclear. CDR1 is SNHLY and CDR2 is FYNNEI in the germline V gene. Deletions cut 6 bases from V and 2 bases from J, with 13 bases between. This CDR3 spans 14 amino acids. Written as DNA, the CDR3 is TGTGCCAGCAGAACCACAATGAGGCAAGAGACCCAGTACTTC. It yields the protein CASRTTMRQETQYF.

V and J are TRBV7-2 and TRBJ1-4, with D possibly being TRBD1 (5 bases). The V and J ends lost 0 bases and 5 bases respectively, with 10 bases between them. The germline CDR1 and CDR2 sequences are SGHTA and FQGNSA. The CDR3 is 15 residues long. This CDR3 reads CASSLAPGTNEKLFF. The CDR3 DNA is TGTGCCAGCAGCTTAGCGCCAGGGACCAATGAAAAACTGTTTTTT.

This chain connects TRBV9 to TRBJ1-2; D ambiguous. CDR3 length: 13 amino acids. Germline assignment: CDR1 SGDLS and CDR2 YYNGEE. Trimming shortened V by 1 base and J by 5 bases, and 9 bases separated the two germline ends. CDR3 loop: CASSVSSGYGYTF. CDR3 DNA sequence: TGTGCCAGCAGCGTATCGAGTGGATATGGCTACACCTTC.

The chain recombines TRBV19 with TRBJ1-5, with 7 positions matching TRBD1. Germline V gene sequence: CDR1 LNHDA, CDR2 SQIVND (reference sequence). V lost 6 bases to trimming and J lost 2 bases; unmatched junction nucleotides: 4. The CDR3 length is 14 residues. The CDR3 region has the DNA TGTGCCAGTAGGCGACAGGGTGGCAATCAGCCCCAGCATTTT. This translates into CASRRQGGNQPQHF. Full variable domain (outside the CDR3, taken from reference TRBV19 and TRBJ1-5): DGGITQSPKYLFRKEGQNVTLSCEQNLNHDAMYWYRQDPGQGLRLIYYSQIVNDFQKGDIAEGYSVSREKKESFPLTVTSAQKNPTAFYLCASRRQGGNQPQHFGDGTRLSIL.

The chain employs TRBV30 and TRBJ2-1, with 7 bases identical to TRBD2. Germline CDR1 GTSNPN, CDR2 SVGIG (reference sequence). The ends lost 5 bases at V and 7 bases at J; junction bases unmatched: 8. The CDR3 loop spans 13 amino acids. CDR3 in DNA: TGTGCCTGGGAGCGGGGTTCAGGGAATGAGCAGTTCTTC. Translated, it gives CAWERGSGNEQFF.

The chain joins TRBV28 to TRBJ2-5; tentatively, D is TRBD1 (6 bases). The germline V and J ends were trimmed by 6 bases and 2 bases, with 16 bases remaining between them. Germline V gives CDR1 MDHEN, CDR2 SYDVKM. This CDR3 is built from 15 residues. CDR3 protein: CASRKLDRSQETQYF. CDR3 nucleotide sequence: TGTGCCAGCAGGAAATTAGACAGGTCACAAGAGACCCAGTACTTC.

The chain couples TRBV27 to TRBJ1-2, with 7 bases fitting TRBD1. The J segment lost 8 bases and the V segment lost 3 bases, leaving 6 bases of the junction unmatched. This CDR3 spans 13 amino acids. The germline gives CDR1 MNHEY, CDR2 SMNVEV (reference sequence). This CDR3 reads CASSFRTGDGYTF. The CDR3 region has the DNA TGTGCCAGCAGTTTTCGTACAGGGGACGGCTACACCTTC.

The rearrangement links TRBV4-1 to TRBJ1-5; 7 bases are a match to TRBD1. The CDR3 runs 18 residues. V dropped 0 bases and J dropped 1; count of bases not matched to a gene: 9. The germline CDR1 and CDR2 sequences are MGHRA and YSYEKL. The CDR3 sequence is CASSQDRQGVGSNQPQHF. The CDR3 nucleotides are TGCGCCAGCAGCCAAGATAGACAGGGCGTGGGGAGCAATCAGCCCCAGCATTTT.

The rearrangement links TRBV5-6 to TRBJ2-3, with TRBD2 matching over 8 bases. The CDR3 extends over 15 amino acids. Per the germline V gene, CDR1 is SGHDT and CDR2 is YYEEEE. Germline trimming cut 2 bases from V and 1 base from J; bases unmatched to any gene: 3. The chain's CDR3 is CASSFGSGGTDTQYF. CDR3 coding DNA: TGTGCCAGCAGCTTCGGTAGCGGGGGCACAGATACGCAGTATTTT.

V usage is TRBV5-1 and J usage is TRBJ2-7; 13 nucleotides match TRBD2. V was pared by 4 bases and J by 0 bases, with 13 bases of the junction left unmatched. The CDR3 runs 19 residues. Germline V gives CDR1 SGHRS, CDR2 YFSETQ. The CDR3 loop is CASSPVWTSGGRISYEQYF. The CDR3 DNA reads TGCGCCAGCAGCCCCGTCTGGACTAGCGGGGGCCGAATCTCCTACGAGCAGTACTTC. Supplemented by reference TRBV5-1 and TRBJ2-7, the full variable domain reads KAGVTQTPRYLIKTRGQQVTLSCSPISGHRSVSWYQQTPGQGLQFLFEYFSETQRNKGNFPGRFSGRQFSNSRSEMNVSTLELGDSALYLCASSPVWTSGGRISYEQYFGPGTRLTVT.

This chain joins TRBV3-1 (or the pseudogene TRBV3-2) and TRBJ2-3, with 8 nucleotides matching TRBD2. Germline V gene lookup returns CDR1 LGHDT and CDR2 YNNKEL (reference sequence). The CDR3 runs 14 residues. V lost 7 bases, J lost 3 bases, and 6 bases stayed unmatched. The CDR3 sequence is CASNGGAFTDTQYF. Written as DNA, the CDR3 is TGTGCCAGCAACGGGGGGGCTTTTACAGATACGCAGTATTTT.

For the CDR3, the DNA is TGTGCCAGCAGCCCCTCGGGACAAGTCCAAGAGACCCAGTACTTC. Translated, it gives CASSPSGQVQETQYF. The chain carries TRBV9 and TRBJ2-5, with TRBD1 as a possible D gene (6 bases). The CDR3 has 15 residues. The V gene lost 4 bases and the J gene lost 1 base, with 14 bases spanning the gap. CDR1 is SGDLS and CDR2 is YYNGEE in the germline V gene.

For the CDR3, the DNA is TGCGCCAGCAGCTTGACAGGGAAATACTACGAGCAGTACTTC. Encoded protein: CASSLTGKYYEQYF. The rearrangement joins TRBV5-1 to TRBJ2-7; tentatively, D is TRBD1 (6 bases). The CDR3 runs to 14 residues. Trimming cost V 1 base and J 3 bases, with 11 bases left between them. CDR1 and CDR2 from the germline V gene are SGHRS and YFSETQ.

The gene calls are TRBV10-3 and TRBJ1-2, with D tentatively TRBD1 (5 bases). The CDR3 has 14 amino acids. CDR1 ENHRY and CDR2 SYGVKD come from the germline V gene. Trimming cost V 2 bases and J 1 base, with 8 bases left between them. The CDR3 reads CAISEQGDNYGYTF. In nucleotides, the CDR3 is TGTGCCATCAGTGAGCAGGGTGATAACTATGGCTACACCTTC.

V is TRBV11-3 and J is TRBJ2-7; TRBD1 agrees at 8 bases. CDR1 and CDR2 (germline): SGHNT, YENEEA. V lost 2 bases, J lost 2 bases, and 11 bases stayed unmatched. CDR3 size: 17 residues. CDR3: CASSLNRPGQDTYEQYF. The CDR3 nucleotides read TGTGCCAGCAGCTTAAATCGACCGGGACAGGACACCTACGAGCAGTACTTC. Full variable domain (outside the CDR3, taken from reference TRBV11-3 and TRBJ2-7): EAGVVQSPRYKIIEKKQPVAFWCNPISGHNTLYWYLQNLGQGPELLIRYENEEAVDDSQLPKDRFSAERLKGVDSTLKIQPAELGDSAVYLCASSLNRPGQDTYEQYFGPGTRLTVT.

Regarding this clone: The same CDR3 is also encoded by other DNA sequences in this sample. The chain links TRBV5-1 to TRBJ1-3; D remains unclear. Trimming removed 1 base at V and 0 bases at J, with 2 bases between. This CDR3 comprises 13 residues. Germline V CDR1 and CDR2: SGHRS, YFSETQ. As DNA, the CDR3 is TGCGCCAGCAGCTTGACCTCTGGAAACACCATATATTTT. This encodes CASSLTSGNTIYF.

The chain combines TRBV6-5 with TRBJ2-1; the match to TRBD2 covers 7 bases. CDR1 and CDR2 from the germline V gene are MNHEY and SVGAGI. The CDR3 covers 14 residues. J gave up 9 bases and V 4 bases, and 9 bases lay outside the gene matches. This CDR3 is CASSSSGSGGEQFF. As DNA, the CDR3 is TGTGCCAGCAGTTCTAGCGGTAGTGGCGGTGAGCAGTTCTTC.

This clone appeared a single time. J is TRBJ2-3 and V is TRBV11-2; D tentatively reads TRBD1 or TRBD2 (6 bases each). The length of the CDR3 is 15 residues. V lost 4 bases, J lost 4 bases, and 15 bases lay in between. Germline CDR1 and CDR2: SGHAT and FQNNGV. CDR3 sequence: CASSSLGGGPDTQYF. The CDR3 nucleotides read TGTGCCAGCAGCTCGCTAGGAGGGGGTCCAGATACGCAGTATTTT.